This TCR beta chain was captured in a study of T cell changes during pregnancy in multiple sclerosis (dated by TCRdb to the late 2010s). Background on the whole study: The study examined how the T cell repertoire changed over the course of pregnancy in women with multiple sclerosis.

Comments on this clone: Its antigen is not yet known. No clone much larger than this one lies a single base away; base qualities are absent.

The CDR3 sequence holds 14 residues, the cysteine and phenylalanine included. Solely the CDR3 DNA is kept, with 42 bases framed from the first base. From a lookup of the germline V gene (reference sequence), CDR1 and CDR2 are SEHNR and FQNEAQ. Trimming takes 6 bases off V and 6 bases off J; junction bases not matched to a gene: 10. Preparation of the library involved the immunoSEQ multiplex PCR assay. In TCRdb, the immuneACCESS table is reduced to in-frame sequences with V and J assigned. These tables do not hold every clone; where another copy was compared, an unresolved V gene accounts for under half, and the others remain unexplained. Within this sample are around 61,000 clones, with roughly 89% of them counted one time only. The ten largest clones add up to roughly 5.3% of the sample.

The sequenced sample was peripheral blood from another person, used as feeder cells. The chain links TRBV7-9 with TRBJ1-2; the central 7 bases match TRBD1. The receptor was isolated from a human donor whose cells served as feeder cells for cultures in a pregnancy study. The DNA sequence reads TGTGCCAGCAGTTTGACCCGGACAGGAAATGGCTACACCTTC. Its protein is CASSLTRTGNGYTF. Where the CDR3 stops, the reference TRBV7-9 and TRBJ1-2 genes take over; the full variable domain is DTGVSQNPRHKITKRGQNVTFRCDPISEHNRLYWYRQTLGQGPEFLTYFQNEAQLEKSRLLSDRFSAERPKGSFSTLEIQRTEQGDSAMYLCASSLTRTGNGYTFGSGTRLTVV.